What follows are 3 T cell receptor beta chains derived from one specimen sequenced in a study of cytomegalovirus exposure and HLA in healthy donors. Vbeta (60) and Jbeta (13) primers were used in the PCR. Profiling relied on immunoSEQ multiplex PCR, and the TCRdb table lists in-frame clones only, not all of them. The repertoire holds roughly 140,000 clones, 65% to 85% seen once, with nearly 3.5% in the top ten. Sequencing was carried out using PBMCs. The receptors were sampled from a male donor in good health and CMV-seronegative.

The genes are TRBV19 and TRBJ2-1, with 9 bases fitting TRBD1. The CDR3 has 16 amino acids. Per the germline V gene, CDR1 is LNHDA and CDR2 is SQIVND (reference sequence). After removal of 5 bases from V and 3 bases from J, the junction contained 8 bases not matched to a gene. The CDR3 loop is CASSFNGQGHYNEQFF. The CDR3 DNA sequence: TGTGCCAGTAGTTTCAACGGACAGGGGCACTACAATGAGCAGTTCTTC. Full variable domain (outside the CDR3, taken from reference TRBV19 and TRBJ2-1): DGGITQSPKYLFRKEGQNVTLSCEQNLNHDAMYWYRQDPGQGLRLIYYSQIVNDFQKGDIAEGYSVSREKKESFPLTVTSAQKNPTAFYLCASSFNGQGHYNEQFFGPGTRLTVL.

The chain links TRBV27 to TRBJ2-1; 10 bases map to TRBD2. V shed 2 bases, J shed 15 bases, and the junction held 10 bases outside the gene matches. Looked up from germline, CDR1 is MNHEY and CDR2 is SMNVEV (reference sequence). The CDR3 is 14 amino acids. CDR3 amino acids: CASSLGLAGALWFF. Here the CDR3 DNA reads TGTGCCAGCAGTTTAGGCCTAGCGGGGGCCTTGTGGTTCTTC.

This rearrangement joins TRBV6-5 to TRBJ2-3; perhaps TRBD2 as D (5 bases). Germline assignment: CDR1 MNHEY and CDR2 SVGAGI. This CDR3 region has 14 residues. Between the trimmed V and J ends, which lost 5 bases and 4 bases, there was a span of 13 bases. CDR3 in amino acids: CASSPAEAADTQYF. The CDR3 nucleotides are TGTGCCAGCAGTCCAGCGGAGGCAGCAGATACGCAGTATTTT.